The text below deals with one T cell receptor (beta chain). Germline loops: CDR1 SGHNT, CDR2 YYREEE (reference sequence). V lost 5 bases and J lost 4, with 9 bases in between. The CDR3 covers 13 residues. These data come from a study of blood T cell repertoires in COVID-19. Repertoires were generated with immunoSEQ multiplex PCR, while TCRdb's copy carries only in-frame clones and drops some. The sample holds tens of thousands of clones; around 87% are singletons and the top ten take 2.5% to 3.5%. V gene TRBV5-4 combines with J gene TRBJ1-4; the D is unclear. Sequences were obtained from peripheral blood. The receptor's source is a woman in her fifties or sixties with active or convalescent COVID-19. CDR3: CASREEVNEKLFF. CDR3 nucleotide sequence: TGTGCCAGCAGGGAAGAGGTTAATGAAAAACTGTTTTTT.